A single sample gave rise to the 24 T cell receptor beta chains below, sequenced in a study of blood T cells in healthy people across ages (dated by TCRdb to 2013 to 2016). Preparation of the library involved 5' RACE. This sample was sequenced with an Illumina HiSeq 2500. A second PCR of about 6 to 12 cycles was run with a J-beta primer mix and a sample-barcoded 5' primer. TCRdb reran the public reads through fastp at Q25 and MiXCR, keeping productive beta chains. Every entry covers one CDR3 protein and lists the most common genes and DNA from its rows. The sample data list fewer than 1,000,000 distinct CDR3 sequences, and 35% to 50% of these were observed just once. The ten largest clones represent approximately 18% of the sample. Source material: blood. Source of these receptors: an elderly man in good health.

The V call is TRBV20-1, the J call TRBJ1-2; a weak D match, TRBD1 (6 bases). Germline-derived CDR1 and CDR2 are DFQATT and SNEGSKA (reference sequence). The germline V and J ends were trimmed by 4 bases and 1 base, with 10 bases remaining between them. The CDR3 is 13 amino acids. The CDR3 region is CSATTGFNYGYTF. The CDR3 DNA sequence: TGCAGTGCTACCACAGGGTTTAACTATGGCTACACCTTC.

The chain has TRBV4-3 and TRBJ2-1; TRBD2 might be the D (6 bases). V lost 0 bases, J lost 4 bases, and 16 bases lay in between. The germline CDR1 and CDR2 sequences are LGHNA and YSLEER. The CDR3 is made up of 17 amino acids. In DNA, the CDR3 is TGCGCCAGCAGCCAAGATGGAGGGAGGTTGGGATACAATGAGCAGTTCTTC. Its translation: CASSQDGGRLGYNEQFF.

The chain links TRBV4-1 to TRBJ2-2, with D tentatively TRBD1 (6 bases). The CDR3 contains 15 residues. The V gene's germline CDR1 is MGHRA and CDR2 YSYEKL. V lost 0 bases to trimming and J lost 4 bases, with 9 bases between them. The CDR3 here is CASSQETGSTGELFF. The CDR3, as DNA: TGCGCCAGCAGCCAAGAAACAGGGAGCACCGGGGAGCTGTTTTTT.

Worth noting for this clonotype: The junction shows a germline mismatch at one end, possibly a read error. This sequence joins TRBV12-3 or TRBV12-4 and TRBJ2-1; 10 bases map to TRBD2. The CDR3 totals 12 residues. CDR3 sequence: CVSSLAGGEQFF. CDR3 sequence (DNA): TGTGTCAGCAGTTTAGCGGGGGGTGAGCAGTTCTTC.

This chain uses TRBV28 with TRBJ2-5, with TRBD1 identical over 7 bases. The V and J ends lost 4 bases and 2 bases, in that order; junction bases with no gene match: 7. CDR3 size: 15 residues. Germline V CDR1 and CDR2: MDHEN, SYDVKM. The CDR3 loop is CASSSGQTPQETQYF. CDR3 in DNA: TGTGCCAGCAGTTCGGGACAGACGCCTCAAGAGACCCAGTACTTC.

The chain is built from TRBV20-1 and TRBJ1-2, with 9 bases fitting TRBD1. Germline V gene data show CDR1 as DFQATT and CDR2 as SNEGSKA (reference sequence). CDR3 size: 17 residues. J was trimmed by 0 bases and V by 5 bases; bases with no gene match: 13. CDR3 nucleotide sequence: TGCAGTGCTCGGGGACAGGGAGCTCATCGAGCTAACTATGGCTACACCTTC. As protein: CSARGQGAHRANYGYTF.

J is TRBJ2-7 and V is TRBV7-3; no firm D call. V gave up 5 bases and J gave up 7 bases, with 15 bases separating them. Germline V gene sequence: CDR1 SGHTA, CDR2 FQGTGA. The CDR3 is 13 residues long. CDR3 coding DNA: TGTGCCAGCAGCGCTGGAACCTACAATGAGCAGTACTTC. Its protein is CASSAGTYNEQYF.

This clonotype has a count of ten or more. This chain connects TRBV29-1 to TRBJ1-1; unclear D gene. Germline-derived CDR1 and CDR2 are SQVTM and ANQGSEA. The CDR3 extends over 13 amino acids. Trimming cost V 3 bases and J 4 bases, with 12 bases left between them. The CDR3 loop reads CSVDLVGGTEAFF. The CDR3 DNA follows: TGCAGCGTTGATCTGGTGGGTGGCACTGAAGCTTTCTTT.

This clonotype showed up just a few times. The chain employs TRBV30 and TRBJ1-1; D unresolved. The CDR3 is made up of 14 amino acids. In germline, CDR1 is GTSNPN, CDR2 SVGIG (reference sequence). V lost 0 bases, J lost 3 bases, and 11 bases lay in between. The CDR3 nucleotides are TGTGCCTGGAGTGTAAGTCCCGTCGACACTGAAGCTTTCTTT. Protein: CAWSVSPVDTEAFF.

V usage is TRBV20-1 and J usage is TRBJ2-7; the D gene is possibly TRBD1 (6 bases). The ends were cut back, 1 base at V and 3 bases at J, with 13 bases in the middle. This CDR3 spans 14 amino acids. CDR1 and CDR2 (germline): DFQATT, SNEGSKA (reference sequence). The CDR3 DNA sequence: TGCAGTGCTAGAGCGGTGGGACAAGACTACGAGCAGTACTTC. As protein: CSARAVGQDYEQYF.

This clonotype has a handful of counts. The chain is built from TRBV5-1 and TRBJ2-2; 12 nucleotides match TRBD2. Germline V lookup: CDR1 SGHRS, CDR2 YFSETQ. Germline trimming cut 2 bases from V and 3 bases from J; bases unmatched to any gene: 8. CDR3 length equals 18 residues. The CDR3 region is CASSFDQTSGSYTGELFF. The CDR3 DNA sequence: TGCGCCAGCAGCTTCGACCAGACTAGCGGGAGTTACACCGGGGAGCTGTTTTTT.

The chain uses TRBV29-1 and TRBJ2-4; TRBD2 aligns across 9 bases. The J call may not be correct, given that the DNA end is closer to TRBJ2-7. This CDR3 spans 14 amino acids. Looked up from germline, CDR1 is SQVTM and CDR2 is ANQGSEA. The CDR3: CSVGGGGALHEQYF. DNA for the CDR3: TGCAGCGTTGGGGGCGGGGGGGCACTGCACGAGCAGTACTTC.

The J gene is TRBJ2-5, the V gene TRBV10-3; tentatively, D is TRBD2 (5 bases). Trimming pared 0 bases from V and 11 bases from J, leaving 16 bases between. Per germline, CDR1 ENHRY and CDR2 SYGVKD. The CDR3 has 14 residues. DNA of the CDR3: TGTGCCATCAGTGAGTCGGGCTGGCCTCGAGGGCAGTACTTC. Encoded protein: CAISESGWPRGQYF.

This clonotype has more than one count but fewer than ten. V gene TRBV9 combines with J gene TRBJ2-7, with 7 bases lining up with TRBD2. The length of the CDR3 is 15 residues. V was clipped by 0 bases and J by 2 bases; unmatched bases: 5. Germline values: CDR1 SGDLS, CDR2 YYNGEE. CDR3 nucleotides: TGTGCCAGCAGCGTAGAATATGGACTAGCCTACGAGCAGTACTTC. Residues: CASSVEYGLAYEQYF.

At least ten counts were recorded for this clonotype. CDR3 residues: CASRRPGLDNEQFF. CDR3 nucleotides: TGTGCCAGCAGGCGGCCAGGACTAGACAATGAGCAGTTCTTC. This chain connects TRBV7-2 to TRBJ2-1; TRBD2 agrees at 7 bases. The V and J ends lost 6 bases and 5 bases, in that order; junction bases with no gene match: 7. The length of the CDR3 is 14 residues. The germline gives CDR1 SGHTA, CDR2 FQGNSA.

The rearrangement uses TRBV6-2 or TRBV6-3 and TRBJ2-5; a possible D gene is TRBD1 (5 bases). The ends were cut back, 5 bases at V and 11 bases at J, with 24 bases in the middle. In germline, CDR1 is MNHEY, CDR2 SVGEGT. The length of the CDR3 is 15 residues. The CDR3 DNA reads TGTGCCAGCAGTACACCTAGGACAAGGGGTCAGGAGCAGTACTTC. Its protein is CASSTPRTRGQEQYF.

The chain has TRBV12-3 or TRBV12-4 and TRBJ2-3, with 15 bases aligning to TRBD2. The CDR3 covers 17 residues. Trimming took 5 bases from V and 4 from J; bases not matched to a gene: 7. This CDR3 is CASSPGTSGGLADTQYF. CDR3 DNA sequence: TGTGCCAGCAGTCCCGGGACTAGCGGGGGGCTTGCAGATACGCAGTATTTT.

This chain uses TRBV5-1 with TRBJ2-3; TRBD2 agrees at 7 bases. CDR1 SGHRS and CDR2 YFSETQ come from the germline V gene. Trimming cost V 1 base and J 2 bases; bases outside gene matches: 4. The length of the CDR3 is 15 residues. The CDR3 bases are TGCGCCAGCAGCTTGACGGGAGGAAACACAGATACGCAGTATTTT. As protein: CASSLTGGNTDTQYF.

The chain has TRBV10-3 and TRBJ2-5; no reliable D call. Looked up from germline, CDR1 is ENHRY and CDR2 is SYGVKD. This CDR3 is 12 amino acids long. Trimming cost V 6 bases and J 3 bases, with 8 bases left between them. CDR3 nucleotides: TGTGCCATCAGGGGCAGTGAAGAGACCCAGTACTTC. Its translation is CAIRGSEETQYF.

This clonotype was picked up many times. The CDR3 loop is CASSTGLAKEQFF. Written as DNA, the CDR3 is TGTGCCAGCAGCACCGGACTAGCGAAGGAGCAGTTCTTC. The J gene is TRBJ2-1, the V gene TRBV12-3 or TRBV12-4; 9 bases line up with TRBD2. The CDR3 is 13 amino acids. Trimming took 6 bases from V and 10 from J; bases not matched to a gene: 7.

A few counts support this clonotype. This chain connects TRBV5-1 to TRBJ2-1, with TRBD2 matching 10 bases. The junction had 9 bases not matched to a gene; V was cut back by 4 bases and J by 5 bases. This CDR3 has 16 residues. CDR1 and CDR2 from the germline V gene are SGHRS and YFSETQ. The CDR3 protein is CASSLEAGGSHNEQFF. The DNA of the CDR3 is TGCGCCAGCAGCCTGGAAGCGGGAGGGAGCCACAATGAGCAGTTCTTC.

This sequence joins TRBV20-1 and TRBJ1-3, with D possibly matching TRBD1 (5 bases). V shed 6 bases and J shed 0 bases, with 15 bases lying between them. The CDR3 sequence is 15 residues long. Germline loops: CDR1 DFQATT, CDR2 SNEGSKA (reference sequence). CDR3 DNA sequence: TGCAGTGCCTCCGGGGGTCCCCTCTCTGGAAACACCATATATTTT. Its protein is CSASGGPLSGNTIYF.

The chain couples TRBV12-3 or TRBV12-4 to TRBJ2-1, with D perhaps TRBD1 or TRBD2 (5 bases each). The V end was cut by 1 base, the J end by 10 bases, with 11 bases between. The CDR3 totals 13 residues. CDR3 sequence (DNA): TGTGCCAGCAGTTTAGTGGGGGAGTTGGAGCAGTTCTTC. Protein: CASSLVGELEQFF.

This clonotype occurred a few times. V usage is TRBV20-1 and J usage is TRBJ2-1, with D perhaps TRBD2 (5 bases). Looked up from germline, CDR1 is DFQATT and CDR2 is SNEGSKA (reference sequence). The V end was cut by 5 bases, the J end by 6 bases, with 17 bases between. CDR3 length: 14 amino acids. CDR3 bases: TGCAGTGCTGAGACGGGATCATCGGGCAATGAGCAGTTCTTC. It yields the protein CSAETGSSGNEQFF.